Following are 18 T cell receptor beta chains from one sample sequenced in a study of T cells in women clearing cervical HPV infection. Clones were sequenced by immunoSEQ multiplex PCR, and TCRdb holds only the in-frame ones, with some missing. Across tens of thousands of clones, the top ten clones capture 4.5% to 6.5% of the sample. The source material was blood buffy coat. The source of these receptors is a woman between 18 and 70 years old with a cervical HPV16 infection that either progressed to CIN3+ or cleared (not recorded which).

Comments on this clone: The read terminates 3 residues before the CDR3 end, so the remaining end is supplied by the germline J gene. This sequence joins TRBV7-2 and TRBJ1-2, with a tentative D call TRBD1 (6 bases). The CDR3 is made up of 15 amino acids. Germline CDR1 and CDR2: SGHTA and FQGNSA. The CDR3 spells CASTQRGGRYNDYTF. The sequenced CDR3 bases are TGTGCCAGCACCCAGAGGGGGGGCAGGTACAATGAC. Looking up the rest from reference TRBV7-2 and TRBJ1-2 gives the full variable domain: GAGVSQSPSNKVTEKGKDVELRCDPISGHTALYWYRQSLGQGLEFLIYFQGNSAPDKSGLPSDRFSAERTGGSVSTLTIQRTQQEDSAVYLCASTQRGGRYNDYTFGSGTRLTVV.

In the case of this clone: The read falls 3 residues short of the CDR3 end, and the missing part is taken from the germline J gene. The chain links TRBV29-1 to TRBJ1-2; a possible D gene is TRBD1 (5 bases). Per the germline V gene, CDR1 is SQVTM and CDR2 is ANQGSEA. This CDR3 is 13 amino acids long. Incomplete CDR3 DNA: TGCAGCGTCGAAATAACCCAGGGAAATACC. This gives the protein CSVEITQGNT. In full, the CDR3 is CSVEITQGNTYTF.

Note on this clone: The read falls 3 residues short of the CDR3 end, and the missing part is taken from the germline J gene. This chain uses TRBV11-3 with TRBJ1-1, with 10 bases matching TRBD1. Trimming cost V 4 bases and J 3 bases; bases outside gene matches: 5. The CDR3 has 15 amino acids. Germline V gene data show CDR1 as SGHNT and CDR2 as YENEEA. The DNA read from the CDR3 is TGTGCCAGCAGCTCCGACAGGGGGCCCGACACTGAA. This gives the protein CASSSDRGPDTE. The complete CDR3 sequence is CASSSDRGPDTEAFF. Full variable domain (remainder filled in from reference TRBV11-3 and TRBJ1-1): EAGVVQSPRYKIIEKKQPVAFWCNPISGHNTLYWYLQNLGQGPELLIRYENEEAVDDSQLPKDRFSAERLKGVDSTLKIQPAELGDSAVYLCASSSDRGPDTEAFFGQGTRLTVV.

With respect to this clone: The read halts 3 residues ahead of the CDR3 end, with the missing end drawn from the germline J gene. The chain is built from TRBV29-1 and TRBJ2-3, with a possible D match to TRBD2 (5 bases). Germline CDR1 reads SQVTM; CDR2 reads ANQGSEA. V lost 4 bases and J 6 bases, leaving 17 bases between the germline ends. CDR3 length: 14 residues. The covered CDR3 bases are TGCAGCGTTGCTGAGATCTCGGGGTCGGATACG. Translation: CSVAEISGSDT. The CDR3, in full, reads CSVAEISGSDTQYF.

With regard to this clone: The CDR3 goes on 3 residues after the read ends, and that part is filled in from the germline J gene. The chain recombines TRBV11-3 with TRBJ2-5; D call uncertain. This CDR3 has 15 residues. The germline gives CDR1 SGHNT, CDR2 YENEEA. The V gene lost 4 bases and the J gene lost 2 bases, with 14 bases spanning the gap. The sequenced CDR3 bases are TGTGCCAGCAGCTCCCTCAAAGAAACACAAGAGACC. It codes for CASSSLKETQET. The CDR3 in its entirety is CASSSLKETQETQYF. The whole variable domain, filled in from reference TRBV11-3 and TRBJ2-5, reads EAGVVQSPRYKIIEKKQPVAFWCNPISGHNTLYWYLQNLGQGPELLIRYENEEAVDDSQLPKDRFSAERLKGVDSTLKIQPAELGDSAVYLCASSSLKETQETQYFGPGTRLLVL.

As regards this clone: An end of the junction differs from the germline gene, which may be a read error. The read is 3 residues too short to cover the CDR3 end, so that end is filled in from the germline J gene. This chain links TRBV5-4 with TRBJ1-1, with no clear D. CDR1 and CDR2 (germline): SGHNT, YYREEE (reference sequence). The CDR3 has 12 residues. Partial CDR3 DNA: TGTGCCAGCAGCTTCTTGAACTCTGAA. This translates into CASSFLNSE. The CDR3 as a whole reads CASSFLNSEAFF.

This clone is classed as medium-sized by frequency. The DNA ends 3 residues before the CDR3 does, and the rest of the CDR3 is filled in from the germline J gene. The rearrangement uses TRBV14 and TRBJ1-1, with 8 bases identical to TRBD1. The CDR3 has 13 amino acids. With 6 bases clipped from V and 4 bases from J, the junction kept 4 bases outside the gene matches. Germline CDR1 and CDR2: SGHDN and FVKESK. The chain's CDR3 is CASRPQGATEAFF. The part of the CDR3 DNA that was read is TGTGCCAGCAGGCCCCAGGGGGCCACTGAA.

For this clone: The observed sequence ends 3 residues before the CDR3 terminus, with the missing tail filled in from the germline J gene. The V call is TRBV20-1, the J call TRBJ2-3; no firm D call. V was trimmed by 3 bases and J by 2 bases, leaving 12 bases between them. This CDR3 comprises 14 residues. CDR1 and CDR2 from the germline V gene are DFQATT and SNEGSKA (reference sequence). The DNA read from the CDR3 is TGCAGTGCTAGTCTGCGGCTTTTCACAGATACG. This encodes CSASLRLFTDT. In full, the CDR3 is CSASLRLFTDTQYF.

A remark on this clone: The missing CDR3 end, 3 residues past where the read stops, is filled in from the germline J gene. This chain joins TRBV20-1 and TRBJ2-1; 8 nucleotides align to TRBD1. Trimming at V came to 0 bases and at J to 0 bases, leaving 4 bases not matched to a gene. In germline, CDR1 is DFQATT, CDR2 SNEGSKA (reference sequence). This CDR3 comprises 16 residues. CDR3 sequence: CSARDLRGLSYNEQFF. The CDR3 bases that were read are TGCAGTGCTAGAGATCTCAGGGGGCTCTCCTACAATGAG.

This clone is labeled medium-sized based on frequency. The read halts 3 residues ahead of the CDR3 end, with the missing end drawn from the germline J gene. The rearrangement uses TRBV18 and TRBJ2-5, with D hard to call. Trimming took 0 bases from V and 5 from J, leaving 7 bases between them. There are 13 residues in the CDR3. Germline CDR1 is KGHSH and CDR2 is LQKENI. CDR3 DNA (partial): TGTGCCAGCTCACCACCTACTCGCGAGACC. It yields the protein CASSPPTRET. The CDR3 as a whole reads CASSPPTRETQYF.

CDR3 DNA, as far as it was read: TGCAGTGCCAACCCGAGGCAGGCCTATGGT. Protein: CSANPRQAYG. The full CDR3 protein is CSANPRQAYGQYF. The chain is built from TRBV20-1 and TRBJ2-4; D call uncertain. The read stops 3 residues short of the end of the CDR3; the missing end is completed from the germline J gene. CDR1 and CDR2 (germline): DFQATT, SNEGSKA (reference sequence). The CDR3 has 13 amino acids.

A note on this clone: The DNA ends 3 residues before the CDR3 does, and the rest of the CDR3 is filled in from the germline J gene. The rearrangement uses TRBV19 and TRBJ1-4; TRBD1 matches at 7 bases. This CDR3 is built from 15 residues. J lost 4 bases, V lost 4 bases, and 6 bases had no gene match. Germline loops: CDR1 LNHDA, CDR2 SQIVND (reference sequence). The CDR3 sequence: CASSKRQGGNEKLFF. Partial CDR3 DNA: TGTGCCAGTAGTAAAAGACAGGGCGGTAATGAAAAA.

With regard to this clone: The read ends 3 residues shy of where the CDR3 ends; the end is completed using the germline J gene. This chain joins TRBV11-3 and TRBJ2-1, with D uncertain. The V and J ends lost 1 base and 7 bases respectively, with 2 bases between them. This CDR3 is 11 amino acids long. Germline CDR1 reads SGHNT; CDR2 reads YENEEA. The CDR3 region is CASSLANEQFF. The CDR3 DNA, read in part, is TGTGCCAGCAGCTTAGCGAATGAG.

Turning to this clone: The junction shows a germline mismatch at one end, possibly a read error. The sequenced fragment ends 3 residues before the CDR3 boundary, so the rest is inferred from the germline J gene. This rearrangement joins TRBV4-2 to TRBJ1-6, with D possibly TRBD1 on 5 matching bases. CDR3 length: 14 amino acids. Germline CDR1 is LGHNA and CDR2 is YNFKEQ. The sequenced CDR3 bases are TGCGCCAGCAGCCAGTGGAGGGGAGATTCACCC. It translates to CASSQWRGDSP. The whole CDR3 sequence is CASSQWRGDSPLHF.

Points on this clone: The CDR3 is cut off 3 residues early in the read; its end comes from the germline J gene. The rearrangement uses TRBV7-9 and TRBJ1-1; TRBD1 aligns across 7 bases. From germline, CDR1 is SEHNR and CDR2 FQNEAQ (reference sequence). The CDR3 runs 13 residues. The V gene end was trimmed by 5 bases and the J gene end by 1 base; junction bases not matched to a gene: 1. CDR3 in amino acids: CASSRTGNTEAFF. The sequenced CDR3 bases are TGTGCCAGCAGCCGGACAGGGAACACTGAA. The full variable domain, with the rest looked up from reference TRBV7-9 and TRBJ1-1, is DTGVSQNPRHKITKRGQNVTFRCDPISEHNRLYWYRQTLGQGPEFLTYFQNEAQLEKSRLLSDRFSAERPKGSFSTLEIQRTEQGDSAMYLCASSRTGNTEAFFGQGTRLTVV.

Measured by frequency, this clone is medium-sized. The read ends 3 residues early relative to the CDR3; the germline J gene fills the gap. The chain links TRBV7-3 to TRBJ2-2, with D hard to call. CDR1 is SGHTA, CDR2 FQGTGA, per germline. The V end lost 4 bases, the J end lost 5 bases, and 8 bases lay between the germline ends. This CDR3 contains 13 residues. CDR3 bases read: TGTGCCAGCAGCTCTCCTCAGACCGGGGAG. It yields the protein CASSSPQTGE. The whole CDR3 protein is CASSSPQTGELFF.

Remarks on this clone: The read comes to an end 3 residues before the CDR3 does, leaving the germline J gene to fill in the end. This chain joins TRBV7-9 and TRBJ1-1, with D hard to call. Trimming took off 1 base at V and 6 bases at J, with 15 bases between the two ends. The CDR3 length is 15 residues. Germline CDR1 and CDR2: SEHNR and FQNEAQ (reference sequence). The DNA read from the CDR3 is TGTGCCAGCAGCTTAGGAAACTCAGGTTACGCTGAA. It translates to CASSLGNSGYAE. The CDR3, in full, reads CASSLGNSGYAEAFF.

For this clone: The CDR3 extends 3 residues past the end of the read, so its final part is completed from the germline J gene. The J gene is TRBJ2-3, the V gene TRBV9, with D uncertain. V dropped 3 bases and J dropped 2 bases, with 4 bases sitting between them. The CDR3 runs 12 residues. CDR1 SGDLS and CDR2 YYNGEE come from the germline V gene. CDR3 sequence: CASSANTDTQYF. Partial CDR3 DNA: TGTGCCAGCAGCGCAAACACAGATACG.